Listed below are T cell receptor beta chains from one sample, sequenced in a study of blood T cells in healthy people across ages. TCRdb passed the 5' RACE reads through MiXCR, listing each CDR3 protein once. This sample carries 1.5 million to 2 million distinct CDR3 sequences, around 50% of them seen once, and the ten largest clones take more than 2%. Specimen: blood. These receptors were collected from a middle-aged woman in good health. Both conserved end residues are part of each CDR3. D genes are given only for firm matches. Clone size is stated in some rows and not others, as once, few, many or a class when expanded.

D	size	V	J	CDR3	DNA
.	few	TRBV7-6	TRBJ2-1	CASSLEGGSSYNEQFF	TGTGCCAGCAGCTTGGAGGGGGGCAGCTCCTACAATGAGCAGTTCTTC
TRBD2	many	TRBV20-1	TRBJ2-1	CSASSGLAGTNNEQFF	TGCAGTGCTAGCTCGGGACTAGCGGGGACGAACAATGAGCAGTTCTTC
.	.	TRBV28	TRBJ2-5	CASTQSQVSRKTQYF	TGTGCCAGCACCCAGTCACAGGTATCTCGGAAGACCCAGTACTTC
.	few	TRBV28	TRBJ2-2	CASSSSGPGELFF	TGTGCCAGCAGTTCGTCAGGGCCCGGGGAGCTGTTTTTT
.	few	TRBV9	TRBJ2-1	CASSDAGYNEQFF	TGTGCCAGCAGCGACGCGGGTTACAATGAGCAGTTCTTC
.	few	TRBV28	TRBJ1-1	CASSLRGGEAFF	TGTGCCAGCAGTTTAAGAGGCGGGGAAGCTTTCTTT
TRBD2	.	TRBV9	TRBJ2-5	CASSLGTSGAPFQETQYF	TGTGCCAGCAGCCTCGGGACTAGCGGGGCCCCCTTCCAAGAGACCCAGTACTTC
.	.	TRBV6-5	TRBJ2-3	CASQGMAAGDTQYF	TGTGCCAGCCAAGGGATGGCGGCGGGCGATACGCAGTATTTT
.	.	TRBV7-2	TRBJ1-4	CASSLTAAGANEKLFF	TGTGCCAGCAGCTTAACGGCGGCCGGAGCTAATGAAAAACTGTTTTTT
.	.	TRBV6-6	TRBJ2-1	CASSSGTAVGNEQFF	TGTGCCAGCAGTTCCGGGACCGCCGTGGGTAATGAGCAGTTCTTC
.	.	TRBV4-2	TRBJ2-5	CASSQGGLEYF	TGTGCCAGCAGCCAAGGGGGGCTAGAGTACTTC
.	.	TRBV2	TRBJ2-7	CASSEVLGYEQYF	TGTGCCAGCAGTGAGGTGTTAGGATACGAGCAGTACTTC
.	.	TRBV2	TRBJ1-5	CASRSWGFQPQHF	TGTGCCAGCAGGTCTTGGGGATTTCAGCCCCAGCATTTT
.	few	TRBV9	TRBJ2-3	CASSDAPLPGGTDTQYF	TGTGCCAGCAGCGACGCCCCGCTCCCAGGGGGCACAGATACGCAGTATTTT
.	.	TRBV7-2	TRBJ1-2	CASSYADREAGYTF	TGTGCCAGCAGCTACGCGGATCGCGAAGCTGGCTACACCTTC
.	.	TRBV4-1	TRBJ2-7	CASSQSTADRTYEQYF	TGCGCCAGCAGCCAGTCCACCGCGGACAGAACCTACGAGCAGTACTTC
.	.	TRBV7-9	TRBJ1-1	CASSLFGSGTEAFF	TGTGCCAGCAGCTTATTTGGGTCGGGCACTGAAGCTTTCTTT
TRBD2	.	TRBV20-1	TRBJ2-3	CSASQTLAGVADTQYF	TGCAGTGCTAGCCAAACCCTAGCGGGGGTGGCAGATACGCAGTATTTT
TRBD2	.	TRBV6-1	TRBJ2-7	CASTKRDPYEQYF	TGTGCCAGCACCAAGCGGGACCCCTACGAGCAGTACTTC
TRBD2	.	TRBV28	TRBJ2-3	CATSLGLAGRDTQYF	TGTGCCACCTCCCTAGGGCTAGCGGGCCGGGATACGCAGTATTTT
.	.	TRBV28	TRBJ2-3	CASSLPVDTQYF	TGTGCCAGCAGTCTCCCCGTCGATACGCAGTATTTT
TRBD2	.	TRBV7-2	TRBJ2-1	CASSLVGVAGGIYNEQFF	TGTGCCAGCAGCTTAGTGGGGGTAGCGGGGGGGATTTACAATGAGCAGTTCTTC
.	.	TRBV7-2	TRBJ2-1	CASSPTVGLAGEQFF	TGTGCCAGCAGCCCAACCGTAGGCTTAGCCGGCGAGCAGTTCTTC
TRBD2	.	TRBV4-2	TRBJ2-3	CASSQDQLAEDTQYF	TGTGCCAGCAGCCAAGATCAGCTAGCGGAAGATACGCAGTATTTT
.	.	TRBV6-2/TRBV6-3	TRBJ1-2	CASREIANYGYTF	TGTGCCAGCAGGGAGATAGCTAACTATGGCTACACCTTC
.	.	TRBV6-1	TRBJ2-7	CASSEFVGLASYEQYF	TGTGCCAGCAGTGAATTCGTCGGTTTAGCTTCCTACGAGCAGTACTTC
.	.	TRBV11-2	TRBJ2-5	CASSLVPPGKTQYF	TGTGCCAGCAGCTTAGTTCCTCCGGGGAAGACCCAGTACTTC
.	.	TRBV7-2	TRBJ2-5	CASSSHRGGETQYF	TGTGCCAGCAGCTCTCACAGGGGAGGGGAGACCCAGTACTTC
.	.	TRBV5-6	TRBJ2-1	CASIHLASSTNEQFF	TGTGCCAGCATCCACTTAGCTAGCTCGACGAATGAGCAGTTCTTC
.	.	TRBV20-1	TRBJ2-7	CSASDGDSYEQYF	TGCAGTGCATCGGACGGGGACTCCTACGAGCAGTACTTC
.	.	TRBV12-3/TRBV12-4	TRBJ2-5	CASTMMGSQETQYF	TGTGCCAGCACTATGATGGGAAGTCAAGAGACCCAGTACTTC
TRBD2	.	TRBV20-1	TRBJ2-1	CSARGRTSDSYNEQFF	TGCAGTGCTAGAGGCAGGACTAGCGATTCCTACAATGAGCAGTTCTTC
TRBD1	.	TRBV6-5	TRBJ1-6	CASSQLTGPYNSPLHF	TGTGCCAGCAGTCAACTGACAGGGCCCTATAATTCACCCCTCCACTTT
.	.	TRBV6-6	TRBJ1-2	CASRHLANYGYTF	TGTGCCAGCAGGCATCTAGCTAACTATGGCTACACCTTC